This TCR beta chain was obtained from a study of OX40 agonist ivuxolimab in advanced cancers. Background on the study: Patients were dosed intravenously with ivuxolimab at 0.01 to 10 mg/kg every 2 weeks. Prior anti-PD-1, anti-PD-L1 or anti-CTLA-4 therapy was allowed; 35% to 40% had some. Study findings and constraints: CD8+ T cells averaged more expanded clones than CD4+.

Comments on this clone: As yet, its antigen is unknown.

Sequencing was performed with immunoSEQ multiplex PCR; in TCRdb, only in-frame clones are kept and a portion is missing. This sample has about 82,000 clones, with roughly nine tenths found just once. Trimming removed 7 bases from V and 4 bases from J, with 19 bases in between. CDR3 length equals 15 residues. Per the germline V gene, CDR1 is SGHRS and CDR2 is YFSETQ. The TCR sequence derives from an adult with an advanced solid tumor such as melanoma, head and neck, liver or kidney cancer. J is TRBJ2-3 and V is TRBV5-1; D is possibly TRBD1 (6 bases). This specimen was CD4+ or CD8+ T cells sorted from blood, taken in a trial of the OX40 agonist ivuxolimab. The CDR3 DNA is TGCGCCAGCCGCGAGATACAGGGTCGGGCAGATACGCAGTATTTT. This codes for CASREIQGRADTQYF. The variable domain in full, with the rest retrieved from reference TRBV5-1 and TRBJ2-3, is KAGVTQTPRYLIKTRGQQVTLSCSPISGHRSVSWYQQTPGQGLQFLFEYFSETQRNKGNFPGRFSGRQFSNSRSEMNVSTLELGDSALYLCASREIQGRADTQYFGPGTRLTVL.